This T cell receptor beta chain was recovered during a study of blood T cell repertoires in COVID-19. Whole-study context: Researchers got acute and convalescent COVID-19 samples from the United States, Italy and Spain. From T cells, B-cell-depleted T cells, or PBMCs came the material, which was cDNA or gDNA.

In the original processing: Estimated nucleated cell counts came from reference gene primer amplification. The protocol was immunoSEQ multiplex PCR, while the TCRdb copy is restricted to in-frame clones and leaves out a portion. V and J calls and clone size follow that table, whereas D and trimming were derived from the DNA. This sample has some 170,000 clones, with more than 60% found just once. The length of the CDR3 is 16 residues. V lost 5 bases to trimming and J lost 0 bases; unmatched junction nucleotides: 7. In germline, CDR1 is SGHRS, CDR2 YFSETQ. The V and J genes are TRBV5-1 and TRBJ2-1, with 8 bases that match TRBD1. What was sequenced was peripheral blood. This TCR was sampled from a man in his fifties or sixties with acute or convalescent COVID-19. CDR3 sequence reads: CASRPTGTGSYNEQFF. The CDR3 DNA is TGCGCCAGCAGACCGACCGGGACAGGCTCCTACAATGAGCAGTTCTTC.